This T cell receptor (beta chain) was obtained from a study of patients and donors after allogeneic stem cell transplantation. TCRdb analysed the RT-PCR reads with MiXCR anew, one entry per CDR3 protein. The sample carries about 87,000 distinct CDR3 sequences, approximately 5.2% recorded once. Per germline, CDR1 SGHVS and CDR2 FQNEAQ. The CDR3 totals 16 residues. V was clipped by 2 bases and J by 1 base, with 9 bases between them. This clonotype was recorded at least ten times. The chain is built from TRBV7-8 and TRBJ1-6, with D possibly being TRBD1 (5 bases). Sequencing was done on a sample of blood, either unsorted or a sorted T cell fraction (not recorded which). The TCR originated in a human donor who was either an allogeneic HSCT recipient or a stem cell or donor lymphocyte infusion donor (not recorded which). It is not recorded whose cells these are; they may come from a transplant donor. CDR3 in DNA: TGTGCCAGCAGCTTAAGAAGGGGTTCCTATAATTCACCCCTCCACTTT. Protein product: CASSLRRGSYNSPLHF.